The entry below gives a single T cell receptor (beta chain) sequence along with its context. The antigen is unknown. The data belong to a study of T cell responses to AZD1222 COVID-19 vaccine. Assay: immunoSEQ multiplex PCR; the TCRdb copy retains only in-frame clones and omits some. This table holds 120,000 to 150,000 clones, 75% to 95% found once. General study points: Spike-spanning, vaccine-associated CD4 TCRs were dominant at 160-218 and 743-854.

Trimming took 8 bases from V and 8 from J, leaving 22 bases between them. Germline-derived CDR1 and CDR2 are GTSNPN and SVGIG (reference sequence). The CDR3 has 13 residues. The sequence was collected from an adult who received the MenACWY meningococcal vaccine as a control. V is TRBV30 and J is TRBJ2-7; a possible D gene is TRBD2 (5 bases). Sequenced material: peripheral blood, taken 28 days after the second dose of the MenACWY control vaccine. The CDR3 nucleotides read TGTGCCCGTCCCGTGGGAGACTCTGGTCAGCAGTACTTC. This translates into CARPVGDSGQQYF.